This T cell receptor beta chain was identified during a study of graft-versus-host responses after intestinal transplantation. Overall study context: Induction with anti-thymocyte globulin, then tacrolimus and steroids for roughly 3 years, was given to all recipients.

On this clone: Its specificity is not known.

TCRdb keeps only in-frame clones here, not all; method: immunoSEQ multiplex PCR. The top ten hold more than 0.9% of the sample, which has about 110,000 clones, more than 85% seen once. The source of this sequence is a human donor who was the organ donor for an intestinal transplant. The specimen comprised unstimulated CD8+ T cells sorted from spleen or lymph node cells, sampled before transplant.

CDR3 amino acids: CASSLGLAGGNEQFF. For the CDR3, the DNA is TGTGCCAGCAGCTTAGGACTAGCGGGAGGCAATGAGCAGTTCTTC. The chain has TRBV13 and TRBJ2-1, with 12 bases lining up with TRBD2. The germline V gene has CDR1 PRHDT and CDR2 FYEKMQ (reference sequence). The CDR3 contains 15 residues. Unmatched junction bases numbered 0, after V lost 0 bases and J lost 6 bases.